This T cell receptor (beta chain) was obtained from a study of blood T cell repertoires in COVID-19. Overall study: In each case, the material was cDNA or gDNA derived from T cells, B-cell-depleted T cells, or PBMCs.

How the authors handled the data: Nucleated cell number was recorded as an estimate derived from reference gene primer amplification. Generated by immunoSEQ multiplex PCR, the TCRdb table keeps only in-frame clones and is missing some. For V, J and clone size, that table is used; D and trimming come from the DNA. The sample carries about 180,000 clones, 87% recorded once. In terms of age and location, participants ranged from about 18 to 100 years and lived in about 25 US areas. Membership in each cohort depended on participant-reported clinical history. This TCR came from a human donor with acute COVID-19. The donor label of this sample is uncertain. The sample consisted of PBMCs or T cells enriched from blood (not recorded which).

The CDR3 is CASSVAAGPYEQYF. CDR3 coding DNA: TGTGCCAGCAGCGTCGCGGCAGGGCCCTACGAGCAGTACTTC. The chain employs TRBV9 and TRBJ2-7; the D gene is possibly TRBD1 (5 bases). The CDR3 sequence is 14 residues long. The germline gives CDR1 SGDLS, CDR2 YYNGEE. Trimming pared 2 bases from V and 2 bases from J, leaving 11 bases between.